A single sample gave rise to the 2 T cell receptor beta chains below, sequenced in a study of blood T cell repertoires in COVID-19. The table came from immunoSEQ multiplex PCR; TCRdb's copy has only in-frame clones and leaves some out. This repertoire shows some 180,000 clones, 60% to 80% found once; its top ten account for 14%. Sequences were obtained from PBMCs or T cells enriched from blood (not recorded which). The origin of the receptors is a man between 60 and 75 years old who had been exposed to COVID-19.

This clone has just a few counts. The V gene is TRBV19, the J gene TRBJ1-1, with a tentative D call TRBD1 (6 bases). Germline CDR1 reads LNHDA; CDR2 reads SQIVND (reference sequence). This CDR3 comprises 14 residues. The ends were cut back, 5 bases at V and 1 base at J, with 11 bases in the middle. The CDR3 coding sequence is TGTGCCAGTAGTCTCCACAGGGAGAACACTGAAGCTTTCTTT. This gives the protein CASSLHRENTEAFF.

The chain links TRBV6-5 to TRBJ1-1; 10 nucleotides line up with TRBD1. The CDR3 spans 13 residues. Germline V gene data show CDR1 as MNHEY and CDR2 as SVGAGI. V lost 6 bases, J lost 5 bases, and 3 bases stayed unmatched. The CDR3, as DNA: TGTGCCAGCAGCCGGACAGGGGGGACTGAAGCTTTCTTT. It specifies CASSRTGGTEAFF.